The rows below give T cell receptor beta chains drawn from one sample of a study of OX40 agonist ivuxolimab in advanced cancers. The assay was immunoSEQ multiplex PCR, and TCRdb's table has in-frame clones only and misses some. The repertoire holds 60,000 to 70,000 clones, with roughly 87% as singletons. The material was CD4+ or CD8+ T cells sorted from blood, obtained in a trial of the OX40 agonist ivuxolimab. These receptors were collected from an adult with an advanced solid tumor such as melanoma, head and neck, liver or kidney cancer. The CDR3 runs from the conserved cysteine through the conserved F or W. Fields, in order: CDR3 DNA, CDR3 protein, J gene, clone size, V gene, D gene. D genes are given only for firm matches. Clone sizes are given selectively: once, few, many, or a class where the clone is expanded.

cdr3_nt: TGTGCCAGCAGTGAGCAGGGAAAAAGCACTGAAGCTTTCTTT
cdr3_aa: CASSEQGKSTEAFF
j_call: TRBJ1-1
clone_size: .
v_call: TRBV6-1
d_call: .

cdr3_nt: TGTGCCAGCAGCTCCGGACCGAAAAGCACAGATACGCAGTATTTT
cdr3_aa: CASSSGPKSTDTQYF
j_call: TRBJ2-3
clone_size: .
v_call: TRBV5-4
d_call: .

cdr3_nt: TGTGCCAGCAGCTTCCCGGGGGTGCCCCGGGACGAGCAGTACTTC
cdr3_aa: CASSFPGVPRDEQYF
j_call: TRBJ2-7
clone_size: once
v_call: TRBV7-9
d_call: .

cdr3_nt: TGCAGCGTTGGAGGGGGAGGGGTCTCCTACGAGCAGTACTTC
cdr3_aa: CSVGGGGVSYEQYF
j_call: TRBJ2-7
clone_size: few
v_call: TRBV29-1
d_call: .

cdr3_nt: TGCGCCAGCAGTCCGGGGAACACTGAAGCTTTCTTT
cdr3_aa: CASSPGNTEAFF
j_call: TRBJ1-1
clone_size: .
v_call: TRBV10-2
d_call: .

cdr3_nt: TGTGCCAGCTGCCGGGACCTCCAAGAGACCCAGTACTTC
cdr3_aa: CASCRDLQETQYF
j_call: TRBJ2-5
clone_size: .
v_call: TRBV2
d_call: .

cdr3_nt: TGTGCCAGTAGTCCAGGGACAGGGACCCTATTTGGCTACACCTTC
cdr3_aa: CASSPGTGTLFGYTF
j_call: TRBJ1-2
clone_size: .
v_call: TRBV19
d_call: TRBD1

cdr3_nt: TGTGCCAGCAGCTCACCGGGACAAGCTTACGAGCAGTACTTC
cdr3_aa: CASSSPGQAYEQYF
j_call: TRBJ2-7
clone_size: .
v_call: TRBV11-3
d_call: .

cdr3_nt: TGTGCCAGCAGTTTAACAGGGCCTTACTCTGGAAACACCATATATTTT
cdr3_aa: CASSLTGPYSGNTIYF
j_call: TRBJ1-3
clone_size: .
v_call: TRBV28
d_call: .

cdr3_nt: TGTGCCAGCAGTCCTCGACAGGACCGCTACGAGCAGTACTTC
cdr3_aa: CASSPRQDRYEQYF
j_call: TRBJ2-7
clone_size: .
v_call: TRBV27
d_call: .

cdr3_nt: TGTGCCAGCAGCTTAGATCCGGGACAAGTCTACGAGCAGTACTTC
cdr3_aa: CASSLDPGQVYEQYF
j_call: TRBJ2-7
clone_size: .
v_call: TRBV11-2
d_call: .

cdr3_nt: TGTGCCACCCGGGACCAGACCTACGAGCAGTACTTC
cdr3_aa: CATRDQTYEQYF
j_call: TRBJ2-7
clone_size: .
v_call: TRBV6-1
d_call: .

cdr3_nt: TGTGCCAGCAGCTTAGCCGGGGGCCCCTACGAGCAGTACTTC
cdr3_aa: CASSLAGGPYEQYF
j_call: TRBJ2-7
clone_size: .
v_call: TRBV7-2
d_call: .

cdr3_nt: TGTGCCACCGGGGCAGGCTACACTGAAGCTTTCTTT
cdr3_aa: CATGAGYTEAFF
j_call: TRBJ1-1
clone_size: .
v_call: TRBV2
d_call: .

cdr3_nt: TGTGCCAGCAGTGACCCGAGCCTGGCGGATACGCAGTATTTT
cdr3_aa: CASSDPSLADTQYF
j_call: TRBJ2-3
clone_size: .
v_call: TRBV6-4
d_call: .

cdr3_nt: TGTGCCAGCAGGTCCGGACAGGGGATCACCGGGGAGCTGTTTTTT
cdr3_aa: CASRSGQGITGELFF
j_call: TRBJ2-2
clone_size: .
v_call: TRBV28
d_call: TRBD1

cdr3_nt: TGTGCCAGCAGTTTAGGGGACACTGAAGCTTTCTTT
cdr3_aa: CASSLGDTEAFF
j_call: TRBJ1-1
clone_size: few
v_call: TRBV28
d_call: .

cdr3_nt: TGTGCCAGCAGCTCGGACATGAACACTGAAGCTTTCTTT
cdr3_aa: CASSSDMNTEAFF
j_call: TRBJ1-1
clone_size: .
v_call: TRBV5-6
d_call: .

cdr3_nt: TGCGCCAGCAGCTACCTAGCGGGAGCGGGCTACGAGCAGTACTTC
cdr3_aa: CASSYLAGAGYEQYF
j_call: TRBJ2-7
clone_size: few
v_call: TRBV5-1
d_call: TRBD2

cdr3_nt: TGTGCCAGTAGTAGTGCGGGCTCCTACGAGCAGTACTTC
cdr3_aa: CASSSAGSYEQYF
j_call: TRBJ2-7
clone_size: .
v_call: TRBV19
d_call: .

cdr3_nt: TGCGCCAGCAGCTTGTTGGGACAGGGCGGGGAGGAAAAACTGTTTTTT
cdr3_aa: CASSLLGQGGEEKLFF
j_call: TRBJ1-4
clone_size: .
v_call: TRBV5-1
d_call: TRBD1

cdr3_nt: TGTGCCAGCAGTGAGAGTAGGGTTGTGCAGTACTTC
cdr3_aa: CASSESRVVQYF
j_call: TRBJ2-7
clone_size: .
v_call: TRBV2
d_call: .

cdr3_nt: TGTGCCAGCTCATTCCTTAGCGGGTCCCGCTACAATGAGCAGTTCTTC
cdr3_aa: CASSFLSGSRYNEQFF
j_call: TRBJ2-1
clone_size: .
v_call: TRBV18
d_call: TRBD2

cdr3_nt: TGTGCCACCAGCACTGTCGGGGGGGCTAATCAGCCCCAGCATTTT
cdr3_aa: CATSTVGGANQPQHF
j_call: TRBJ1-5
clone_size: .
v_call: TRBV15
d_call: .

cdr3_nt: TGTGCCAGCAGTGGCCGGGGGCCGGGTTCACCCCTCCACTTT
cdr3_aa: CASSGRGPGSPLHF
j_call: TRBJ1-6
clone_size: once
v_call: TRBV6-5
d_call: .

cdr3_nt: TGCGCCAGCAGCTCGACTGGCACAGATACGCAGTATTTT
cdr3_aa: CASSSTGTDTQYF
j_call: TRBJ2-3
clone_size: once
v_call: TRBV5-1
d_call: .

cdr3_nt: TGCGCCAGCAGCGCCGACAGGGAAGCTTTCTTT
cdr3_aa: CASSADREAFF
j_call: TRBJ1-1
clone_size: .
v_call: TRBV5-1
d_call: .

cdr3_nt: TGTGCCAGCTCACCACAGAAGGGAGATCAGCCCCAGCATTTT
cdr3_aa: CASSPQKGDQPQHF
j_call: TRBJ1-5
clone_size: .
v_call: TRBV18
d_call: .

cdr3_nt: TGCGCCAGCAGCTTGGCTAGCGGGGGGACCGCTTCTTACAATGAGCAGTTCTTC
cdr3_aa: CASSLASGGTASYNEQFF
j_call: TRBJ2-1
clone_size: .
v_call: TRBV5-1
d_call: TRBD2

cdr3_nt: TGTGCCAGCAGTCCCTGGGTAGCGGGGGGGCTCCATGAGCAGTTCTTC
cdr3_aa: CASSPWVAGGLHEQFF
j_call: TRBJ2-1
clone_size: .
v_call: TRBV6-6
d_call: TRBD2

cdr3_nt: TGTGCCAGCAGCCCTGGGACACCTCGGGCTAACTATGGCTACACCTTC
cdr3_aa: CASSPGTPRANYGYTF
j_call: TRBJ1-2
clone_size: .
v_call: TRBV5-5
d_call: .

cdr3_nt: TGTGCCAGCAGCTTAGCGTCGGGGGGCAATGAAAAACTGTTTTTT
cdr3_aa: CASSLASGGNEKLFF
j_call: TRBJ1-4
clone_size: few
v_call: TRBV7-9
d_call: .

cdr3_nt: TGTGCCAGCAGCCCTTCCTGGGGACAAGAGACCCAGTACTTC
cdr3_aa: CASSPSWGQETQYF
j_call: TRBJ2-5
clone_size: .
v_call: TRBV28
d_call: .

cdr3_nt: TGTGCCAGCAGTTGGGGAAACGGCTACACCTTC
cdr3_aa: CASSWGNGYTF
j_call: TRBJ1-2
clone_size: .
v_call: TRBV28
d_call: .

cdr3_nt: TGTGCCAGCCGGCCCGGGACGCTTAGGAACACTGAAGCTTTCTTT
cdr3_aa: CASRPGTLRNTEAFF
j_call: TRBJ1-1
clone_size: once
v_call: TRBV5-4
d_call: .

cdr3_nt: TGTGCCAGCAGCCCCGGCGGGGGGGCCACAGATACGCAGTATTTT
cdr3_aa: CASSPGGGATDTQYF
j_call: TRBJ2-3
clone_size: .
v_call: TRBV5-4
d_call: TRBD2

cdr3_nt: TGCGCCAGCAGCTTGGATGGGTCTAGGGGGTCCTACGAGCAGTACTTC
cdr3_aa: CASSLDGSRGSYEQYF
j_call: TRBJ2-7
clone_size: .
v_call: TRBV5-1
d_call: .

cdr3_nt: TGTGCCAGCAGCCCCTATGCCCGGGGGGATCAAGAGACCCAGTACTTC
cdr3_aa: CASSPYARGDQETQYF
j_call: TRBJ2-5
clone_size: .
v_call: TRBV7-6
d_call: TRBD2

cdr3_nt: TGCGCCAGCAGCCAATCCGGGACCCGCTTCTCCTACGAGCAGTACTTC
cdr3_aa: CASSQSGTRFSYEQYF
j_call: TRBJ2-7
clone_size: .
v_call: TRBV4-1
d_call: .

cdr3_nt: TGTGCCAGCTCACCACCGAAGGCGGGAGGGCCATCCGGGGAGCTGTTTTTT
cdr3_aa: CASSPPKAGGPSGELFF
j_call: TRBJ2-2
clone_size: .
v_call: TRBV18
d_call: TRBD2

cdr3_nt: TGTGCCAGCAGCTTATCAGGGAACACTGAAGCTTTCTTT
cdr3_aa: CASSLSGNTEAFF
j_call: TRBJ1-1
clone_size: .
v_call: TRBV7-3
d_call: .

cdr3_nt: TGTGCCAGCAGCTTACTTACAGGGGCCGGGGAGCTGTTTTTT
cdr3_aa: CASSLLTGAGELFF
j_call: TRBJ2-2
clone_size: .
v_call: TRBV4-2
d_call: TRBD1

cdr3_nt: TGTGCCAGCACTCCGGACAGGGCGGGGGAGCAGTACTTC
cdr3_aa: CASTPDRAGEQYF
j_call: TRBJ2-7
clone_size: few
v_call: TRBV2
d_call: TRBD1

cdr3_nt: TGTGCCAGCAGCCTCGCTTGGGGGGGCTCAGATACGCAGTATTTT
cdr3_aa: CASSLAWGGSDTQYF
j_call: TRBJ2-3
clone_size: .
v_call: TRBV14
d_call: .

cdr3_nt: TGTGCCAGCAGTTTTAACAGGGGGAACACTGAAGCTTTCTTT
cdr3_aa: CASSFNRGNTEAFF
j_call: TRBJ1-1
clone_size: .
v_call: TRBV28
d_call: TRBD1

cdr3_nt: TGTGCCTGGACCCGGAGGAGCACAGATACGCAGTATTTT
cdr3_aa: CAWTRRSTDTQYF
j_call: TRBJ2-3
clone_size: .
v_call: TRBV30
d_call: .

cdr3_nt: TGTGTCTGGAGTCGCGGGGGAACGAACACCGGGGAGCTGTTTTTT
cdr3_aa: CVWSRGGTNTGELFF
j_call: TRBJ2-2
clone_size: .
v_call: TRBV30
d_call: TRBD2

cdr3_nt: TGTGCCAGCAGCCCCTGGGGGTGGGGGGGCCCGAACACCGGGGAGCTGTTTTTT
cdr3_aa: CASSPWGWGGPNTGELFF
j_call: TRBJ2-2
clone_size: .
v_call: TRBV11-2
d_call: .

cdr3_nt: TGTGCCAGCAGCTTAGAACGAGAGACCCAGTACTTC
cdr3_aa: CASSLERETQYF
j_call: TRBJ2-5
clone_size: once
v_call: TRBV7-9
d_call: .

cdr3_nt: TGTGCCAGCAGCTGGGCGGGTAGCTCCTACGAGCAGTACTTC
cdr3_aa: CASSWAGSSYEQYF
j_call: TRBJ2-7
clone_size: .
v_call: TRBV11-2
d_call: .

cdr3_nt: TGTGCCAGCAGTTTATCCGGCAATCAGCCCCAGCATTTT
cdr3_aa: CASSLSGNQPQHF
j_call: TRBJ1-5
clone_size: few
v_call: TRBV27
d_call: .

cdr3_nt: TGTGCCATCCTAAAACGGACAGGGGGAAACACCGGGGAGCTGTTTTTT
cdr3_aa: CAILKRTGGNTGELFF
j_call: TRBJ2-2
clone_size: .
v_call: TRBV11-2
d_call: TRBD1